This T cell receptor (beta chain) was retrieved from a study of OX40 agonist ivuxolimab in advanced cancers. The study's findings and limits: Clonal expansion was among the lowest in partial responders at 0.1-3.0 mg/kg, especially CD8+. Low normalized T-cell clonal expansion was additionally recorded for some nonresponders. Compared with CD4+, CD8+ T cells on average had more expanded clones.

TCRdb's table, derived via immunoSEQ multiplex PCR, lists solely in-frame clones and lacks some. In the table there are tens of thousands of clones, about 85% of which are singletons. The CDR3 runs 17 residues. With 3 bases clipped from V and 3 bases from J, the junction kept 9 bases outside the gene matches. Germline-derived CDR1 and CDR2 are LNHNV and YYDKDF (reference sequence). Baseline, cycle 4 day 1, and cycle 7 day 1 were the blood sampling points. Details on this clone: The antigen is undetermined.

This receptor was identified in an adult with an advanced solid tumor such as melanoma, head and neck, liver or kidney cancer. Source: CD4+ or CD8+ T cells sorted from blood, taken in a trial of the OX40 agonist ivuxolimab. The gene calls are TRBV15 and TRBJ2-7; 12 bases fit TRBD1. Here the CDR3 reads CATSSTVGTGGNYEQYF. CDR3 DNA sequence: TGTGCCACCAGCAGCACAGTGGGGACAGGGGGCAACTACGAGCAGTACTTC.